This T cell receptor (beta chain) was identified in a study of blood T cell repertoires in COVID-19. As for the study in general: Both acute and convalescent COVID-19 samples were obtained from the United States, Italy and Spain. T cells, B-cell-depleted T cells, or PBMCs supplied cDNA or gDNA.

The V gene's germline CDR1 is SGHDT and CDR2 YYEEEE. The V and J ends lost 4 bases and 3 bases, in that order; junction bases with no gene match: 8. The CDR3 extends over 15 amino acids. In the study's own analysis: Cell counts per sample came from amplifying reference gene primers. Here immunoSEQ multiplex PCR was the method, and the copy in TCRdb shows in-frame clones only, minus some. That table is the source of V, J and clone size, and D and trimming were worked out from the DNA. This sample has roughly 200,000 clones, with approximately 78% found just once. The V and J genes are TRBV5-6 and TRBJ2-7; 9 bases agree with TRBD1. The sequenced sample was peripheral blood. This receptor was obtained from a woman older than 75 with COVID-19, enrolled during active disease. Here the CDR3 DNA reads TGTGCCAGCAGCCCCCGGGACAGGGCCAACTACGAGCAGTACTTC. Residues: CASSPRDRANYEQYF. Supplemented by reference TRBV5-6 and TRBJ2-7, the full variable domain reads DAGVTQSPTHLIKTRGQQVTLRCSPKSGHDTVSWYQQALGQGPQFIFQYYEEEERQRGNFPDRFSGHQFPNYSSELNVNALLLGDSALYLCASSPRDRANYEQYFGPGTRLTVT.